Shown below are 23 T cell receptor beta chains from a single sample sequenced in a study of human T cells and chemical hapten exposure. In TCRdb, the RACE reads were re-called with MiXCR into one record per CDR3 protein. The sample holds over 55,000 distinct CDR3 sequences, 11% seen once. Documented time point: patch test 3, about 24 weeks after DPC sensitization. Stated treatment: therapeutic diphenylcyclopropenone sensitization with weekly scalp DPC. The sample consisted of whole blood, taken in connection with sensitization to the hapten diphenylcyclopropenone (DPC). The origin of the receptors is a woman aged 50 to 60 with alopecia areata. Some clones in this sample may be carry-over from other donors' samples.

This clonotype has more than one count but fewer than ten. This chain links TRBV25-1 with TRBJ2-7; D possibly corresponds to TRBD2 (6 bases). The germline V gene encodes CDR1 MGHDK and CDR2 SYGVNS. V lost 9 bases and J 3 bases, leaving 15 bases between the germline ends. The CDR3 totals 13 residues. CDR3 residues: CASEEGTGYEQYF. In DNA form, the CDR3 reads TGTGCCAGTGAGGAGGGGACTGGCTACGAGCAGTACTTC.

This clonotype was seen more than once but under ten times. The chain carries TRBV10-2 and TRBJ2-1; the D gene could be TRBD1 or TRBD2 (5 bases each). Trimming shortened V by 6 bases and J by 5 bases, and 17 bases separated the two germline ends. This CDR3 is 15 amino acids long. Germline V gives CDR1 WSHSY, CDR2 SAAADI. As DNA, the CDR3 is TGCGCCAGCAGCCGTGCCGGGGCCGGGGACAATGAGCAGTTCTTC. Amino acid sequence: CASSRAGAGDNEQFF.

The V call is TRBV7-2, the J call TRBJ1-1; 8 bases match TRBD1. Looked up from germline, CDR1 is SGHTA and CDR2 is FQGNSA. The CDR3 runs 14 residues. With 3 bases clipped from V and 4 bases from J, the junction kept 4 bases outside the gene matches. This chain's CDR3 is CASSLTGAVTEAFF. CDR3 nucleotides: TGTGCCAGCAGCTTGACAGGGGCGGTCACTGAAGCTTTCTTT.

This clonotype appeared a few times. V usage is TRBV2 and J usage is TRBJ2-2; TRBD1 or TRBD2 may be the D gene (6 bases each). The V end lost 6 bases, the J end lost 4 bases, and 21 bases lay between the germline ends. The length of the CDR3 is 17 residues. Looked up from germline, CDR1 is SNHLY and CDR2 is FYNNEI. CDR3 in amino acids: CASRKPPQGGPTGELFF. CDR3 in DNA: TGTGCCAGCAGGAAGCCACCACAGGGAGGTCCCACCGGGGAGCTGTTTTTT.

The V gene is TRBV29-1, the J gene TRBJ1-4; 10 positions agree with TRBD1. The germline V gene encodes CDR1 SQVTM and CDR2 ANQGSEA. The CDR3 consists of 14 residues. The V segment lost 4 bases and the J segment 7 bases; nucleotides outside the gene matches: 6. CDR3 DNA: TGCAGCGTTGCTGGGGACAGGGGAGGTGAAAAACTGTTTTTT. Translated: CSVAGDRGGEKLFF.

This clonotype was observed at least ten times. This chain links TRBV20-1 with TRBJ1-5; D is possibly TRBD1 (6 bases). The length of the CDR3 is 13 residues. CDR1 and CDR2 (germline): DFQATT, SNEGSKA (reference sequence). Trimming removed 3 bases at V and 3 bases at J, with 9 bases between. The CDR3 is CSARRDTNQPQHF. CDR3 sequence (DNA): TGCAGTGCTAGGCGGGACACCAATCAGCCCCAGCATTTT.

At least ten counts were recorded for this clonotype. The V and J genes are TRBV6-5 and TRBJ1-1; D not resolved. CDR1 and CDR2 (germline): MNHEY, SVGAGI. There are 13 residues in the CDR3. Trimming took 0 bases from V and 7 from J, leaving 9 bases between them. Here the CDR3 DNA reads TGTGCCAGCAGTTACTCATTGGGGTTTGAAGCTTTCTTT. It specifies CASSYSLGFEAFF.

There are a few counts of this clonotype. V usage is TRBV28 and J usage is TRBJ1-5, with D unresolved. Germline CDR1 MDHEN, CDR2 SYDVKM. The CDR3 spans 16 residues. Trimming took off 5 bases at V and 0 bases at J, with 14 bases between the two ends. CDR3 amino acids: CASSIPSELSNQPQHF. CDR3 in DNA: TGTGCCAGCAGTATACCCTCGGAACTTAGCAATCAGCCCCAGCATTTT.

This clonotype has ten or more counts. The chain links TRBV4-2 to TRBJ1-2, with 8 bases lining up with TRBD1. Germline V CDR1 and CDR2: LGHNA, YNFKEQ. Trimming removed 0 bases from V and 4 bases from J; junction bases left unmatched: 4. This CDR3 is built from 15 residues. CDR3 coding DNA: TGTGCCAGCAGCCAAGAGAGGACAGGGAGCTATGGCTACACCTTC. It specifies CASSQERTGSYGYTF.

This clonotype was seen repeatedly, ten times or more. The chain recombines TRBV29-1 with TRBJ2-1; 10 nucleotides align to TRBD2. Germline V lookup: CDR1 SQVTM, CDR2 ANQGSEA. The CDR3 totals 16 residues. With V trimmed by 3 bases and J by 8 bases, 13 bases remained unmatched. CDR3 protein: CSVDASSSGSLYEQFF. CDR3 nucleotides: TGCAGCGTTGACGCGTCCTCTAGCGGGAGTCTCTATGAGCAGTTCTTC.

This clonotype was detected ten times or more. The rearrangement uses TRBV28 and TRBJ1-2; D is unclear. The germline V and J ends were trimmed by 9 bases and 7 bases, with 12 bases remaining between them. This CDR3 contains 11 residues. The germline gives CDR1 MDHEN, CDR2 SYDVKM. Written as DNA, the CDR3 is TGTGCCAGTTTCAAAGGGTTTGGCTACACCTTC. The encoded protein is CASFKGFGYTF.

J is TRBJ1-1 and V is TRBV6-5; D remains unclear. The CDR3 extends over 17 amino acids. Between the trimmed V and J ends, which lost 2 bases and 1 base, there was a span of 17 bases. CDR1 and CDR2 (germline): MNHEY, SVGAGI. The CDR3 spells CASSYRGGVKENTEAFF. The DNA of the CDR3 is TGTGCCAGCAGTTACCGGGGAGGAGTGAAGGAGAACACTGAAGCTTTCTTT.

A few counts support this clonotype. The V call is TRBV3-1, the J call TRBJ2-1, with D unresolved. Trimming removed 0 bases from V and 12 bases from J, with 9 bases in between. The germline gives CDR1 LGHDT, CDR2 YNNKEL (reference sequence). The CDR3 has 12 amino acids. CDR3 in amino acids: CASSQDDWRQFF. CDR3 nucleotides: TGTGCCAGCAGCCAAGACGACTGGAGGCAGTTCTTC.

This chain connects TRBV7-2 to TRBJ2-1; a weak D match, TRBD2 (6 bases). The ends were cut back, 5 bases at V and 10 bases at J, with 21 bases in the middle. Germline assignment: CDR1 SGHTA and CDR2 FQGNSA. CDR3 size: 15 residues. The CDR3: CASSPAGTSRREQFF. CDR3 coding DNA: TGTGCCAGCAGCCCAGCCGGGACTTCACGTAGGGAGCAGTTCTTC.

This chain links TRBV5-1 with TRBJ2-5; D remains unclear. The germline V gene has CDR1 SGHRS and CDR2 YFSETQ. This CDR3 has 14 amino acids. The V end lost 2 bases, the J end lost 5 bases, and 13 bases lay between the germline ends. The DNA of the CDR3 is TGCGCCAGCAGCTTTGAGGCTAAATGGGAGACCCAGTACTTC. This encodes CASSFEAKWETQYF. Based on the CDR3 plus reference TRBV5-1 and TRBJ2-5, the full variable domain is KAGVTQTPRYLIKTRGQQVTLSCSPISGHRSVSWYQQTPGQGLQFLFEYFSETQRNKGNFPGRFSGRQFSNSRSEMNVSTLELGDSALYLCASSFEAKWETQYFGPGTRLLVL.

The rearrangement joins TRBV18 to TRBJ2-6; 7 nucleotides agree with TRBD1. Trimming removed 1 base from V and 1 base from J; junction bases left unmatched: 10. CDR1 is KGHSH, CDR2 LQKENI, per germline. The CDR3 totals 19 residues. DNA for the CDR3: TGTGCCAGCTCACCACTTACCGGGACAGTCGGATCTGGGGCCAACGTCCTGACTTTC. This sequence encodes CASSPLTGTVGSGANVLTF.

The gene calls are TRBV5-5 and TRBJ2-5, with D perhaps TRBD2 (6 bases). Germline values: CDR1 SGHKS, CDR2 YYEKEE (reference sequence). The CDR3 length is 12 residues. V gave up 10 bases and J gave up 3 bases, with 13 bases separating them. The CDR3 coding sequence is TGTGCCCCTTGTCGCGGGAAAGAGACCCAGTACTTC. Translation gives CAPCRGKETQYF.

V and J are TRBV7-2 and TRBJ1-6; D is possibly TRBD1 (5 bases). This CDR3 contains 16 residues. Trimming left V 5 bases short and J 7 bases short, with 18 bases between. CDR1 and CDR2 (germline): SGHTA, FQGNSA. CDR3: CASSPYIRDRNSPLHF. The CDR3 DNA is TGTGCCAGCAGCCCATACATCCGGGACCGAAATTCACCCCTCCACTTT.

This clonotype was observed at least ten times. The V gene is TRBV5-5, the J gene TRBJ1-6, with 8 nucleotides matching TRBD1. V lost 0 bases to trimming and J lost 4 bases; unmatched junction nucleotides: 0. Looked up from germline, CDR1 is SGHKS and CDR2 is YYEKEE (reference sequence). This CDR3 comprises 15 residues. This CDR3 reads CASSLGQGYNSPLHF. The CDR3 bases are TGTGCCAGCAGCTTGGGACAGGGGTATAATTCACCCCTCCACTTT.

The rearrangement joins TRBV6-6 to TRBJ2-7; D might be TRBD1 (5 bases). This CDR3 has 15 residues. The V gene lost 2 bases and the J gene lost 1 base, with 12 bases spanning the gap. The germline CDR1 and CDR2 sequences are MNHNY and SVGAGI (reference sequence). CDR3 coding DNA: TGTGCCAGCAGTTACGGGCAGGGTAAATCCTACGAGCAGTACTTC. Its translation: CASSYGQGKSYEQYF.

This clonotype was seen many times. This chain links TRBV28 with TRBJ1-3; a weak D match, TRBD1 (6 bases). Deletions cut 4 bases from V and 0 bases from J, with 16 bases between. The germline gives CDR1 MDHEN, CDR2 SYDVKM. CDR3 length: 17 amino acids. The CDR3 region is CASSSAPGDGSGNTIYF. The CDR3 DNA follows: TGTGCCAGCAGTTCTGCCCCAGGGGACGGCTCTGGAAACACCATATATTTT.

The sample holds a few counts of this clonotype. The genes are TRBV20-1 and TRBJ2-7; TRBD2 agrees at 10 bases. The germline gives CDR1 DFQATT, CDR2 SNEGSKA (reference sequence). This CDR3 comprises 15 residues. The J segment lost 6 bases and the V segment lost 5 bases, leaving 13 bases of the junction unmatched. The CDR3 sequence: CSALIPGLAIGEQYF. The CDR3 bases are TGCAGTGCTTTGATCCCGGGACTAGCGATAGGCGAGCAGTACTTC.

V usage is TRBV25-1 and J usage is TRBJ2-3; D is unclear. Trimming cost V 2 bases and J 6 bases, with 9 bases left between them. The CDR3 runs to 13 residues. Germline V lookup: CDR1 MGHDK, CDR2 SYGVNS. The CDR3 is CASSEPPMDTQYF. The CDR3 DNA is TGTGCCAGCAGTGAACCCCCCATGGATACGCAGTATTTT. Variable domain in full (rest from reference TRBV25-1 and TRBJ2-3): EADIYQTPRYLVIGTGKKITLECSQTMGHDKMYWYQQDPGMELHLIHYSYGVNSTEKGDLSSESTVSRIRTEHFPLTLESARPSHTSQYLCASSEPPMDTQYFGPGTRLTVL.